What follows are 10 T cell receptor beta chains derived from one specimen sequenced in a study of Tregs in tolerant kidney transplant recipients. Some clones are missing from TCRdb's copy, which holds only in-frame ones; the method was immunoSEQ multiplex PCR. This table lists about 48,000 clones. The sequencing used CD4+ T cells from blood, collected before the transplant. These receptors were collected from a human donor who received a combined kidney and bone marrow transplant.

Comments on this clone: The read halts 3 residues ahead of the CDR3 end, with the missing end drawn from the germline J gene. This chain joins TRBV2 and TRBJ2-1; tentative D call: TRBD2 (5 bases). The germline V and J ends were trimmed by 3 bases and 3 bases, with 12 bases remaining between them. Germline CDR1 reads SNHLY; CDR2 reads FYNNEI. The CDR3 runs 15 residues. CDR3 sequence reads: CASSDGLAGYNEQFF. The covered CDR3 bases are TGTGCCAGCAGTGATGGGCTAGCCGGCTACAATGAG. The full variable domain, with the rest looked up from reference TRBV2 and TRBJ2-1, is EPEVTQTPSHQVTQMGQEVILRCVPISNHLYFYWYRQILGQKVEFLVSFYNNEISEKSEIFDDQFSVERPDGSNFTLKIRSTKLEDSAMYFCASSDGLAGYNEQFFGPGTRLTVL.

Comments on this clone: The read is 3 residues too short to cover the CDR3 end, so that end is filled in from the germline J gene. The chain combines TRBV7-9 with TRBJ1-2, with 9 bases aligning to TRBD1. J lost 2 bases, V lost 4 bases, and 5 bases had no gene match. Looked up from germline, CDR1 is SEHNR and CDR2 is FQNEAQ (reference sequence). This CDR3 is built from 15 residues. CDR3 sequence: CASSSRDRENYGYTF. The CDR3 bases that were read are TGTGCCAGCAGCTCAAGGGACAGGGAAAACTATGGC.

On this clone itself: The read ends 3 residues before the CDR3 terminus; that terminus is restored from the germline J gene. The chain uses TRBV6-1 and TRBJ1-1; perhaps TRBD1 as D (6 bases). Per the germline V gene, CDR1 is MNHNS and CDR2 is SASEGT. The CDR3 loop spans 13 amino acids. V was shortened by 4 bases and J by 3 bases, with 9 bases between the two germline ends. The CDR3 DNA, read in part, is TGTGCCAGCAGTGGCCACAGGGACACTGAA. Its translation: CASSGHRDTE. The full CDR3 is CASSGHRDTEAFF.

As to this clone: Coverage ceases 3 residues before the CDR3 finishes, and the germline J gene fills in the end. The genes are TRBV7-6 and TRBJ2-1; D might be TRBD2 (5 bases). The CDR3 runs 15 residues. Germline V lookup: CDR1 SGHVS, CDR2 FNYEAQ. V was shortened by 5 bases and J by 7 bases, with 18 bases between the two germline ends. The CDR3: CASSDYARGANEQFF. The sequenced part of the CDR3 DNA is TGTGCCAGCAGCGACTACGCCCGGGGAGCAAATGAG.

Points on this clone: The CDR3 extends 3 residues past the end of the read, so its final part is completed from the germline J gene. This chain links TRBV19 with TRBJ2-1, with TRBD1 matching 8 bases. With 4 bases clipped from V and 5 bases from J, the junction kept 10 bases outside the gene matches. Germline V gene sequence: CDR1 LNHDA, CDR2 SQIVND (reference sequence). The CDR3 length is 16 residues. CDR3 DNA (partial): TGTGCCAGTAGTAGACCGGGCCAGGGGGCGAACAATGAG. It is translated as CASSRPGQGANNE. The entire CDR3 protein is CASSRPGQGANNEQFF.

Turning to this clone: From the germline J gene comes the end of the CDR3, since the read stops 3 residues before it. This sequence joins TRBV20-1 and TRBJ1-5; possible D gene TRBD1, 6 bases. Trimming removed 3 bases from V and 2 bases from J, with 14 bases in between. This CDR3 has 15 amino acids. Germline V gene data show CDR1 as DFQATT and CDR2 as SNEGSKA (reference sequence). Incomplete CDR3 DNA: TGCAGTGCTAGTAACGCGGCAGGGGGCAATCAGCCC. This sequence encodes CSASNAAGGNQP. The complete CDR3 reads CSASNAAGGNQPQHF.

As to this clone: The CDR3 extends 3 residues past the end of the read, so its final part is completed from the germline J gene. The chain employs TRBV18 and TRBJ2-7, with D maybe TRBD2 (6 bases). Germline CDR1 reads KGHSH; CDR2 reads LQKENI. V lost 6 bases and J 3 bases, leaving 12 bases between the germline ends. This CDR3 is 13 amino acids long. The CDR3 sequence is CASSAGSIYEQYF. The sequenced CDR3 bases are TGTGCCAGCTCGGCGGGGAGTATCTACGAG.

On this clone itself: The sequenced fragment ends 3 residues before the CDR3 boundary, so the rest is inferred from the germline J gene. The V gene is TRBV5-1, the J gene TRBJ2-5; TRBD2 might be the D (5 bases). CDR1 and CDR2 from the germline V gene are SGHRS and YFSETQ. V was clipped by 4 bases and J by 5 bases, with 12 bases between them. This CDR3 contains 13 residues. CDR3 bases read: TGCGCCAGCAGCAGGCCCCGCGGGGAGACC. Translation: CASSRPRGET. The whole CDR3 reads CASSRPRGETQYF.

Turning to this clone: The read is 3 residues too short to cover the CDR3 end, so that end is filled in from the germline J gene. The V and J genes are TRBV10-3 and TRBJ1-2; TRBD1 aligns across 7 bases. Germline CDR1 and CDR2: ENHRY and SYGVKD. This CDR3 is 12 amino acids long. The CDR3 is CAISSTGYGYTF. The DNA read from the CDR3 is TGTGCCATCAGTTCGACAGGGTACGGC.

Turning to this clone: The read ends 3 residues shy of where the CDR3 ends; the end is completed using the germline J gene. The J gene is TRBJ1-4, the V gene TRBV19; 7 bases agree with TRBD1. J gave up 8 bases and V 6 bases, and 6 bases lay outside the gene matches. This CDR3 contains 13 residues. Looked up from germline, CDR1 is LNHDA and CDR2 is SQIVND (reference sequence). The CDR3 DNA, read in part, is TGTGCCAGTAGGAGACAGGGTGGCGAAAAA. Encoded protein: CASRRQGGEK. The complete CDR3 protein is CASRRQGGEKLFF.